The 9 T cell receptor beta chains reported below all come from one sample, sequenced in a study of beta chain features in type 1 diabetes. Regarding the study as a whole: Shortening that was moderate but significant affected the TCRB CDR3s of Type 1 diabetes patients in all four CD4+ subsets.

Isolated RNA was reverse transcribed in full, so expressed TCRB transcripts were sequenced. Clones were sequenced by immunoSEQ multiplex PCR, and TCRdb holds only the in-frame ones, with some missing. The sample holds 200,000 to 300,000 clones, 11% seen once. These receptors' antigens are unknown. Material: naive CD4+ T cells from blood. The receptors here all came from a young man with type 1 diabetes.

V and J are TRBV5-1 and TRBJ2-5; a weak D match, TRBD2 (5 bases). V was shortened by 3 bases and J by 7 bases, with 16 bases between the two germline ends. The CDR3 length is 14 residues. The germline V gene encodes CDR1 SGHRS and CDR2 YFSETQ. CDR3 nucleotide sequence: TGCGCCAGCAGCTCCAACTCCCGTCGGGGGACCCAGTACTTC. It codes for CASSSNSRRGTQYF.

The rearrangement links TRBV4-1 to TRBJ2-3; a weak D match, TRBD2 (5 bases). The CDR3 covers 16 residues. V lost 0 bases and J lost 1, with 11 bases in between. Germline lookup yields CDR1 MGHRA and CDR2 YSYEKL. Here the CDR3 reads CASSQDRGSGTDTQYF. The DNA of the CDR3 is TGCGCCAGCAGCCAAGATCGGGGTAGCGGCACAGATACGCAGTATTTT.

This clone showed up just a few times. The chain recombines TRBV6-5 with TRBJ1-2; D not resolved. Trimming removed 6 bases from V and 2 bases from J, with 10 bases in between. CDR3 length equals 13 residues. Germline lookup yields CDR1 MNHEY and CDR2 SVGAGI. The CDR3 loop is CASRTSLNYGYTF. The CDR3, as DNA: TGTGCCAGCAGGACATCCCTCAACTATGGCTACACCTTC.

This clone was seen a few times. The rearrangement joins TRBV4-2 to TRBJ2-5; 13 nucleotides align to TRBD2. Germline trimming cut 1 base from V and 5 bases from J; bases unmatched to any gene: 4. CDR1 and CDR2 (germline): LGHNA, YNFKEQ. The CDR3 totals 16 residues. The CDR3 reads CASSQAGLAGEETQYF. CDR3 coding DNA: TGTGCCAGCAGCCAAGCTGGACTAGCGGGGGAGGAGACCCAGTACTTC.

This clone has just a few counts. The chain has TRBV4-1 and TRBJ1-2; no reliable D call. This CDR3 comprises 15 residues. Trimming left V 2 bases short and J 3 bases short, with 13 bases between. The germline V gene encodes CDR1 MGHRA and CDR2 YSYEKL. CDR3 amino acids: CASSQPFRQDYGYTF. CDR3 DNA sequence: TGCGCCAGCAGCCAACCTTTCAGGCAGGACTATGGCTACACCTTC.

The genes are TRBV11-2 and TRBJ2-5; D not certain. The CDR3 is 12 amino acids. V shed 1 base and J shed 5 bases, with 5 bases lying between them. CDR1 is SGHAT and CDR2 is FQNNGV in the germline V gene. CDR3 in amino acids: CASSLVSETQYF. In nucleotides, the CDR3 is TGTGCCAGCAGCTTAGTATCCGAGACCCAGTACTTC.

This clone turned up a few times. The V call is TRBV18, the J call TRBJ2-3; D might be TRBD2 (6 bases). This CDR3 is built from 15 residues. V dropped 5 bases and J dropped 3 bases, with 15 bases sitting between them. Germline V gene lookup returns CDR1 KGHSH and CDR2 LQKENI. The CDR3 DNA follows: TGTGCCAGCTCATACTCCCGGGGGTTGACAGATACGCAGTATTTT. It specifies CASSYSRGLTDTQYF.

This clone has only a few counts. The chain couples TRBV5-1 to TRBJ2-1; 10 nucleotides line up with TRBD2. Germline V gene lookup returns CDR1 SGHRS and CDR2 YFSETQ. The CDR3 sequence is 15 residues long. The trim removed 1 base at V and 9 bases at J, leaving 7 bases unmatched. The CDR3 sequence: CASSLPLAGEGEQFF. CDR3 coding DNA: TGCGCCAGCAGCTTGCCCCTAGCGGGGGAGGGTGAGCAGTTCTTC. Variable domain in full (rest from reference TRBV5-1 and TRBJ2-1): KAGVTQTPRYLIKTRGQQVTLSCSPISGHRSVSWYQQTPGQGLQFLFEYFSETQRNKGNFPGRFSGRQFSNSRSEMNVSTLELGDSALYLCASSLPLAGEGEQFFGPGTRLTVL.

A few counts support this clone. The rearrangement links TRBV27 to TRBJ1-5; weak D call: TRBD1 (5 bases). V shed 6 bases and J shed 2 bases, with 11 bases lying between them. CDR1 is MNHEY and CDR2 is SMNVEV in the germline V gene (reference sequence). The CDR3 runs 14 residues. The CDR3 sequence: CASSPGVGNQPQHF. Here the CDR3 DNA reads TGTGCCAGCAGCCCGGGGGTTGGCAATCAGCCCCAGCATTTT.